One sample yielded the 10 T cell receptor beta chains listed below, sequenced in a study of blood T cell repertoires in COVID-19. The assay was immunoSEQ multiplex PCR, and TCRdb's table has in-frame clones only and misses some. The sample shows some 60,000 clones, roughly 80% of them seen only once. The specimen sequenced was peripheral blood. These receptors all come from a human donor in a cohort sampled during active COVID-19.

This clone has a handful of counts. The chain carries TRBV5-1 and TRBJ1-4; TRBD1 agrees at 10 bases. The V segment lost 4 bases and the J segment 3 bases; nucleotides outside the gene matches: 6. CDR1 SGHRS and CDR2 YFSETQ come from the germline V gene. CDR3 length equals 16 residues. The CDR3 is CASSHRDRGPNEKLFF. CDR3 bases: TGCGCCAGCAGCCACCGGGACAGGGGACCTAATGAAAAACTGTTTTTT.

A note on this clone: One end of the junction fails to match germline, which may point to a read error. Distinct nucleotide sequences in the sample also encode this CDR3. The chain is built from TRBV6-6 and TRBJ1-1, with 7 nucleotides matching TRBD1. The CDR3 contains 14 residues. Germline assignment: CDR1 MNHNY and CDR2 SVGAGI (reference sequence). The CDR3 coding sequence is TGCGCCAGCAGCGGAACAGGGGTGGAGACTGAAGCTTTCTTT. This encodes CASSGTGVETEAFF.

The chain is built from TRBV28 and TRBJ1-1, with D hard to call. Germline V lookup: CDR1 MDHEN, CDR2 SYDVKM. The CDR3 runs to 14 residues. Trimming cost V 2 bases and J 1 base, with 8 bases left between them. In DNA form, the CDR3 reads TGTGCCAGCAGTTTAGGCCTGCCGAACACTGAAGCTTTCTTT. It translates to CASSLGLPNTEAFF. Drawing the rest from reference TRBV28 and TRBJ1-1, the complete variable domain is DVKVTQSSRYLVKRTGEKVFLECVQDMDHENMFWYRQDPGLGLRLIYFSYDVKMKEKGDIPEGYSVSREKKERFSLILESASTNQTSMYLCASSLGLPNTEAFFGQGTRLTVV.

This clone appeared a few times. The chain links TRBV9 to TRBJ2-1; 7 nucleotides agree with TRBD1. V shed 3 bases, J shed 10 bases, and the junction held 7 bases outside the gene matches. The CDR3 extends over 13 amino acids. The V gene's germline CDR1 is SGDLS and CDR2 YYNGEE. CDR3 coding DNA: TGTGCCAGCAGCGGGGGACAGTCGACAGAGCAGTTCTTC. This encodes CASSGGQSTEQFF.

This sequence joins TRBV29-1 and TRBJ1-2; a possible D gene is TRBD1 (5 bases). V dropped 6 bases and J dropped 3 bases, with 11 bases sitting between them. Germline-derived CDR1 and CDR2 are SQVTM and ANQGSEA. This CDR3 region has 12 residues. CDR3 coding DNA: TGCAGCGTCAAAGCCAGGGACTATGGCTACACCTTC. This translates into CSVKARDYGYTF.

This chain links TRBV7-9 with TRBJ1-5; D possibly corresponds to TRBD1 (5 bases). V shed 0 bases and J shed 6 bases, with 18 bases lying between them. This CDR3 is 17 amino acids long. Per the germline V gene, CDR1 is SEHNR and CDR2 is FQNEAQ (reference sequence). CDR3 coding DNA: TGTGCCAGCAGCTTAGCTTTGAGTGGGGCAGGCAGTCAGCCCCAGCATTTT. It translates to CASSLALSGAGSQPQHF. The full variable domain, its missing parts supplied by reference TRBV7-9 and TRBJ1-5, is DTGVSQNPRHKITKRGQNVTFRCDPISEHNRLYWYRQTLGQGPEFLTYFQNEAQLEKSRLLSDRFSAERPKGSFSTLEIQRTEQGDSAMYLCASSLALSGAGSQPQHFGDGTRLSIL.

J is TRBJ1-1 and V is TRBV11-1, with TRBD1 matching over 7 bases. V lost 5 bases, J lost 4 bases, and 10 bases stayed unmatched. CDR1 and CDR2 from the germline V gene are SGHAT and FQDESV (reference sequence). The CDR3 extends over 15 amino acids. CDR3 sequence (DNA): TGTGCCAGCAGCCAACGACAGGGAATTGGCACTGAAGCTTTCTTT. Translating gives CASSQRQGIGTEAFF.

Comment on this clone: One junction end disagrees with the germline gene, perhaps due to a read error. The rearrangement links TRBV7-9 to TRBJ1-6; maybe TRBD1 (5 bases). The CDR3 consists of 15 residues. Germline CDR1 and CDR2: SEHNR and FQNEAQ (reference sequence). CDR3 bases: TGTGCCAGCAGCTTAGCGCAGGGAGGGAGTTCACCCCGCCACTTT. Translation gives CASSLAQGGSSPRHF. Full variable domain (rest looked up from reference TRBV7-9 and TRBJ1-6): DTGVSQNPRHKITKRGQNVTFRCDPISEHNRLYWYRQTLGQGPEFLTYFQNEAQLEKSRLLSDRFSAERPKGSFSTLEIQRTEQGDSAMYLCASSLAQGGSSPRHFGNGTRLTVT.

The V call is TRBV3-1 (or the pseudogene TRBV3-2), the J call TRBJ1-2; no clear D. V was clipped by 4 bases and J by 4 bases, with 10 bases between them. The V gene's germline CDR1 is LGHDT and CDR2 YNNKEL (reference sequence). The CDR3 covers 13 residues. CDR3 residues: CASSPLSLYGYTF. CDR3 DNA sequence: TGTGCCAGCAGCCCCCTCTCCCTCTATGGCTACACCTTC.

The CDR3 sequence is CASRGTSGGAETQYF. DNA of the CDR3: TGTGCCAGCAGGGGGACTAGCGGGGGTGCGGAGACCCAGTACTTC. V gene TRBV6-5 combines with J gene TRBJ2-5; 14 bases align to TRBD2. Germline CDR1 reads MNHEY; CDR2 reads SVGAGI. V lost 6 bases, J lost 5 bases, and 5 bases stayed unmatched. This CDR3 is built from 15 residues.